This T cell receptor (beta chain) was sequenced during a study of identifying expanded T cells in peripheral blood. Study-level findings and limits: Clone count variance between roughly 2-week samples rose with total template count.

During the collection period, no donor immune events like infections were recorded. A remark on this clone: Antigen: not known.

Here immunoSEQ multiplex PCR was the method, and the copy in TCRdb shows in-frame clones only, minus some. This sample has 130,000 or so clones; more than 80% occur once, and the top ten carry less than 4%. The CDR3 covers 15 residues. In germline, CDR1 is KGHSH, CDR2 LQKENI. Trimming removed 8 bases from V and 2 bases from J; junction bases left unmatched: 11. Sequencing was performed on blood. This sequence was found in a person aged 18-70 years in good health. The V and J genes are TRBV18 and TRBJ2-7; the match to TRBD1 covers 8 bases. The CDR3 spells CASIKSGTGPYEQYF. The CDR3 bases are TGTGCCAGCATTAAATCCGGGACAGGCCCCTACGAGCAGTACTTC.